A single sample is the source of the 21 T cell receptor beta chains below, sequenced in a study of shared clonotypes between healthy human individuals. Generated by immunoSEQ multiplex PCR, the TCRdb table keeps only in-frame clones and is missing some. This sample has roughly 640,000 clones, with around 97% found just once. The sequenced material came from naive CD4+ T cells sorted from blood. The subset is: CD45RA+ positively selected. Receptors originate from a woman aged 30 to 39 in good health.

Notes on this clone: The sample holds other DNA sequences that translate to the same CDR3. The chain has TRBV18 and TRBJ1-5; unclear D gene. Germline V lookup: CDR1 KGHSH, CDR2 LQKENI. The CDR3 has 12 residues. The V gene lost 4 bases and the J gene lost 5 bases, with 6 bases spanning the gap. The CDR3 sequence is CASSRGDQPQHF. In DNA, the CDR3 is TGTGCCAGCTCACGTGGGGATCAGCCCCAGCATTTT.

This chain joins TRBV10-3 and TRBJ1-5, with D tentatively TRBD1 (5 bases). Germline loops: CDR1 ENHRY, CDR2 SYGVKD. V was clipped by 6 bases and J by 2 bases, with 14 bases between them. This CDR3 region has 15 residues. The DNA for the CDR3 is TGTGCCATCAGGGGGGAGGGGCAGGGCAATCAGCCCCAGCATTTT. It yields the protein CAIRGEGQGNQPQHF.

The chain carries TRBV7-6 and TRBJ1-5, with D possibly being TRBD1 (5 bases). The CDR3 is 16 amino acids. Germline CDR1 reads SGHVS; CDR2 reads FNYEAQ. V was clipped by 2 bases and J by 9 bases, with 20 bases between them. The chain's CDR3 is CASSLMGHHPLTPQHF. In DNA, the CDR3 is TGTGCCAGCAGCTTAATGGGGCACCACCCTCTTACGCCCCAGCATTTT.

The rearrangement uses TRBV10-3 and TRBJ2-1, with 11 bases aligning to TRBD2. Germline V gene data show CDR1 as ENHRY and CDR2 as SYGVKD. The V segment lost 0 bases and the J segment 10 bases; nucleotides outside the gene matches: 11. The CDR3 consists of 17 residues. CDR3 in amino acids: CAISESLGTSGREEQFF. The CDR3 DNA is TGTGCCATCAGTGAGTCGTTGGGTACTAGCGGGAGAGAGGAGCAGTTCTTC.

The chain has TRBV28 and TRBJ2-3; D unclear. Germline lookup yields CDR1 MDHEN and CDR2 SYDVKM. Trimming removed 6 bases from V and 0 bases from J, with 13 bases in between. The length of the CDR3 is 15 residues. Written as DNA, the CDR3 is TGTGCCAGCAGAGTCCCTGGCCCTAGCACAGATACGCAGTATTTT. It translates to CASRVPGPSTDTQYF. Full variable domain (outside the CDR3, taken from reference TRBV28 and TRBJ2-3): DVKVTQSSRYLVKRTGEKVFLECVQDMDHENMFWYRQDPGLGLRLIYFSYDVKMKEKGDIPEGYSVSREKKERFSLILESASTNQTSMYLCASRVPGPSTDTQYFGPGTRLTVL.

The chain couples TRBV7-8 to TRBJ2-5; D might be TRBD2 (5 bases). The V gene lost 1 base and the J gene lost 5 bases, with 14 bases spanning the gap. The CDR3 has 15 amino acids. The V gene's germline CDR1 is SGHVS and CDR2 FQNEAQ. The CDR3 here is CASSLVPTQRETQYF. DNA of the CDR3: TGTGCCAGCAGCTTAGTCCCAACCCAGCGGGAGACCCAGTACTTC. The variable domain in full, completed from reference TRBV7-8 and TRBJ2-5, reads GAGVSQSPRYKVAKRGQDVALRCDPISGHVSLFWYQQALGQGPEFLTYFQNEAQLDKSGLPSDRFFAERPEGSVSTLKIQRTQQEDSAVYLCASSLVPTQRETQYFGPGTRLLVL.

The chain joins TRBV2 to TRBJ1-1; 9 nucleotides line up with TRBD1. The V and J ends lost 6 bases and 5 bases, in that order; junction bases with no gene match: 7. The CDR3 has 14 amino acids. Germline CDR1 SNHLY, CDR2 FYNNEI. DNA of the CDR3: TGTGCCAGCAGGGCACAGGGGGCAAAGACTGAAGCTTTCTTT. Its translation: CASRAQGAKTEAFF. Combining the CDR3 with reference TRBV2 and TRBJ1-1 gives the whole variable domain EPEVTQTPSHQVTQMGQEVILRCVPISNHLYFYWYRQILGQKVEFLVSFYNNEISEKSEIFDDQFSVERPDGSNFTLKIRSTKLEDSAMYFCASRAQGAKTEAFFGQGTRLTVV.

The rearrangement links TRBV7-9 to TRBJ2-1, with D unresolved. This CDR3 is 12 amino acids long. The V gene lost 5 bases and the J gene lost 7 bases, with 9 bases spanning the gap. In germline, CDR1 is SEHNR, CDR2 FQNEAQ (reference sequence). CDR3 amino acids: CASSAERNEQFF. CDR3 bases: TGTGCCAGCAGCGCGGAGAGGAATGAGCAGTTCTTC. The complete variable domain, with remaining parts taken from reference TRBV7-9 and TRBJ2-1, reads DTGVSQNPRHKITKRGQNVTFRCDPISEHNRLYWYRQTLGQGPEFLTYFQNEAQLEKSRLLSDRFSAERPKGSFSTLEIQRTEQGDSAMYLCASSAERNEQFFGPGTRLTVL.

This clone was picked up one time. The V call is TRBV6-5, the J call TRBJ2-7, with 9 bases matching TRBD2. Germline V CDR1 and CDR2: MNHEY, SVGAGI. The V segment lost 5 bases and the J segment 3 bases; nucleotides outside the gene matches: 8. The CDR3 consists of 15 residues. The CDR3 DNA sequence: TGTGCCAGCAGTAAGAAAGCGGGAGGATTCTACGAGCAGTACTTC. Translation gives CASSKKAGGFYEQYF.

The chain employs TRBV10-3 and TRBJ1-1, with D unresolved. With 4 bases removed from V and 2 bases from J, the gap between germline ends came to 8 bases. Germline loops: CDR1 ENHRY, CDR2 SYGVKD. This CDR3 region has 13 residues. The CDR3 protein is CAISVQTNTEAFF. The DNA of the CDR3 is TGTGCCATCAGTGTTCAGACAAACACTGAAGCTTTCTTT.

This clone came up once. The V and J genes are TRBV28 and TRBJ2-6, with D unresolved. With 8 bases removed from V and 2 bases from J, the gap between germline ends came to 16 bases. CDR3 size: 16 residues. Looked up from germline, CDR1 is MDHEN and CDR2 is SYDVKM. The CDR3 DNA is TGTGCCAGCCACCCCGTTGGAGACCCTGGGGCCAACGTCCTGACTTTC. It is translated as CASHPVGDPGANVLTF.

As concerns this clone: The conserved phenylalanine or tryptophan normally closing the CDR3 is absent here, so this likely arose from a read error. The DNA is omitted, as the CDR3 cannot be located on it reliably, and the CDR3 follows TCRdb's listing. The rearrangement joins TRBV28 to TRBJ1-2; the D call TRBD1 from the table was never checked on the DNA. CDR1 is MDHEN, CDR2 SYDVKM, per germline. The CDR3 spans 13 residues, counting both ends. The CDR3 here is CASSRHTVPQAHV.

The V call is TRBV28, the J call TRBJ2-7; D unresolved. This CDR3 has 14 amino acids. The V gene lost 3 bases and the J gene lost 3 bases, with 12 bases spanning the gap. The germline V gene encodes CDR1 MDHEN and CDR2 SYDVKM. CDR3 amino acids: CASSFGGPRYEQYF. CDR3 bases: TGTGCCAGCAGTTTCGGCGGACCTCGCTACGAGCAGTACTTC. Filled out from reference TRBV28 and TRBJ2-7, the complete variable domain reads DVKVTQSSRYLVKRTGEKVFLECVQDMDHENMFWYRQDPGLGLRLIYFSYDVKMKEKGDIPEGYSVSREKKERFSLILESASTNQTSMYLCASSFGGPRYEQYFGPGTRLTVT.

The V gene is TRBV27, the J gene TRBJ2-1; D may be TRBD2 (6 bases). The CDR3 totals 11 residues. Per the germline V gene, CDR1 is MNHEY and CDR2 is SMNVEV (reference sequence). V shed 8 bases and J shed 6 bases, with 8 bases lying between them. The CDR3 bases are TGTGCCAGCTCCGGGAGCAATGAGCAGTTCTTC. Its translation is CASSGSNEQFF.

The chain joins TRBV5-4 to TRBJ2-4, with 8 nucleotides matching TRBD1. The CDR3 consists of 14 residues. In germline, CDR1 is SGHNT, CDR2 YYREEE (reference sequence). V lost 3 bases, J lost 8 bases, and 7 bases stayed unmatched. CDR3 residues: CASSSQGAGDIQYF. Here the CDR3 DNA reads TGTGCCAGCAGCTCCCAGGGGGCCGGGGACATTCAGTACTTC.

V usage is TRBV2 and J usage is TRBJ2-7, with 8 bases that match TRBD1. Germline V gene sequence: CDR1 SNHLY, CDR2 FYNNEI. The CDR3 totals 12 residues. The ends lost 5 bases at V and 13 bases at J; junction bases unmatched: 10. DNA for the CDR3: TGTGCCAGCAGTACAGACAGGGGACCGGCATACTTC. Amino acid sequence: CASSTDRGPAYF.

This clone has only one observation. V and J are TRBV27 and TRBJ1-1, with D possibly TRBD1 on 5 matching bases. Germline CDR1 reads MNHEY; CDR2 reads SMNVEV (reference sequence). Trimming pared 0 bases from V and 5 bases from J, leaving 13 bases between. The CDR3 has 15 residues. The CDR3, as DNA: TGTGCCAGCAGTTTATCGGGGACCCTAGGTACTGAAGCTTTCTTT. It is translated as CASSLSGTLGTEAFF.

This chain joins TRBV27 and TRBJ1-5; D is ambiguous. V lost 5 bases to trimming and J lost 0 bases, with 20 bases between them. This CDR3 is 18 amino acids long. CDR1 and CDR2 (germline): MNHEY, SMNVEV (reference sequence). In nucleotides, the CDR3 is TGTGCCAGCAGTCCCCTAGGGCTTGGAGGGAATAGCAATCAGCCCCAGCATTTT. It yields the protein CASSPLGLGGNSNQPQHF.

This clone appeared once. The J gene is TRBJ2-1, the V gene TRBV9; D might be TRBD2 (5 bases). This CDR3 spans 14 amino acids. V was cut by 2 bases and J by 5 bases, with 11 bases left in between. Germline V lookup: CDR1 SGDLS, CDR2 YYNGEE. Here the CDR3 reads CASSVGSGHNEQFF. The CDR3 region has the DNA TGTGCCAGCAGCGTCGGCAGCGGCCACAATGAGCAGTTCTTC.

The chain joins TRBV7-9 to TRBJ2-3; D not certain. V lost 0 bases and J 6 bases, leaving 10 bases between the germline ends. Germline CDR1 SEHNR, CDR2 FQNEAQ (reference sequence). This CDR3 spans 14 amino acids. In DNA form, the CDR3 reads TGTGCCAGCAGCTTAGCGGGAATATCCGATACGCAGTATTTT. Translating gives CASSLAGISDTQYF.

V and J are TRBV7-6 and TRBJ1-1, with D hard to call. The CDR3 is made up of 13 amino acids. V shed 5 bases and J shed 3 bases, with 10 bases lying between them. Germline V gene data show CDR1 as SGHVS and CDR2 as FNYEAQ. CDR3 sequence reads: CASSGPVHTEAFF. As DNA, the CDR3 is TGTGCCAGCAGCGGACCCGTGCACACTGAAGCTTTCTTT.